This T cell receptor (beta chain) was recorded in a study of T-cell memory formation after mild COVID-19. This clonotype was seen only a few times. From the 5' RACE reads, TCRdb called clonotypes with MiXCR, one entry per CDR3 protein. The sample has around 500,000 distinct CDR3 sequences; 18% are singletons. The sequence was obtained from an adult woman who had mild COVID-19 (a few samples of this study predate the infection). Cell type and time point are not known. The sample comprised PBMCs or a T cell subset sorted from them (not recorded which).

CDR3 in amino acids: CASSQGRGGAGEKLFF. CDR3 nucleotides: TGTGCCAGCAGTCAAGGACGGGGGGGAGCTGGTGAAAAACTGTTTTTT. The chain carries TRBV5-8 and TRBJ1-4; D may be TRBD1 (5 bases). Germline V gives CDR1 SGHTS, CDR2 YDEGEE. The CDR3 length is 16 residues. Trimming left V 5 bases short and J 7 bases short, with 21 bases between.